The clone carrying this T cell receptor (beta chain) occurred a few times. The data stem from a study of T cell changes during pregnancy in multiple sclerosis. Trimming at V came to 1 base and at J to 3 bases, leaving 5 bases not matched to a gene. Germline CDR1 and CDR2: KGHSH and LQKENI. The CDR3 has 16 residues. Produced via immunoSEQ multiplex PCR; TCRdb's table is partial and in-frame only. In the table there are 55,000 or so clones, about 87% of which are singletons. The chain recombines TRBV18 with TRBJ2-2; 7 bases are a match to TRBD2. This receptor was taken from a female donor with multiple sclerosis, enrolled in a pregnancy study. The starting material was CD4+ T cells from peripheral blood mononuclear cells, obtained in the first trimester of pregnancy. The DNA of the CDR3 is TGTGCCAGCTCACCACTCCCTAGCGGAGACACCGGGGAGCTGTTTTTT. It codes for CASSPLPSGDTGELFF.